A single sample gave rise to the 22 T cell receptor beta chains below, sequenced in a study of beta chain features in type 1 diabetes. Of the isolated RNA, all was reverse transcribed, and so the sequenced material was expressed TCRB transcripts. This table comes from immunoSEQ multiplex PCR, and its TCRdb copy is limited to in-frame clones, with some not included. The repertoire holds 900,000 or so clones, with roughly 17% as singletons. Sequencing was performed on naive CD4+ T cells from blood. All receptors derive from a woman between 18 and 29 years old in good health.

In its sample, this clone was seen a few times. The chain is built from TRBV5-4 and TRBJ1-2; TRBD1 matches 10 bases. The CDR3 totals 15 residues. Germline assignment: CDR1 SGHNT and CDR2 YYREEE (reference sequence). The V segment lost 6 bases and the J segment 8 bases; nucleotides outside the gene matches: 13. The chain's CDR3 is CASTQLRQGANGYTF. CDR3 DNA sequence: TGTGCCAGCACCCAACTTCGACAGGGGGCTAACGGCTACACCTTC.

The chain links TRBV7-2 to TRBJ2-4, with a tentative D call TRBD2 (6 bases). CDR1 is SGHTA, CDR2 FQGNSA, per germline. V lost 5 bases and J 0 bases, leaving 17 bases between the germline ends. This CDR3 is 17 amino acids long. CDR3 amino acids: CASSPLPTRLAKNIQYF. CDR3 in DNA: TGTGCCAGCAGCCCGCTACCGACTAGGTTAGCCAAAAACATTCAGTACTTC.

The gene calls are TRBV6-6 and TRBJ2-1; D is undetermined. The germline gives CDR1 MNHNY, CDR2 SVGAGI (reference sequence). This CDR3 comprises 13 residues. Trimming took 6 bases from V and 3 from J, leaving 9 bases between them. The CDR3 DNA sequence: TGTGCCAGCAGGATGGGCGACTACAATGAGCAGTTCTTC. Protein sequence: CASRMGDYNEQFF.

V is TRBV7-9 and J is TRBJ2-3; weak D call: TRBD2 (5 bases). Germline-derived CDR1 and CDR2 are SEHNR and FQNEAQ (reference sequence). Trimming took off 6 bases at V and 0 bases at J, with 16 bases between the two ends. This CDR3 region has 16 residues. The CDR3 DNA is TGTGCCAGCAGTCGTTATCTAGCAGCTAGCACAGATACGCAGTATTTT. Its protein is CASSRYLAASTDTQYF.

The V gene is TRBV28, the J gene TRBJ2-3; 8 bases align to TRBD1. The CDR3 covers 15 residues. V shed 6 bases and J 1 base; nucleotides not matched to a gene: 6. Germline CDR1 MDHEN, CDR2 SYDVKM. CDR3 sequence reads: CASSWTGRGTDTQYF. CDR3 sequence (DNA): TGTGCCAGCAGCTGGACAGGGAGAGGCACAGATACGCAGTATTTT. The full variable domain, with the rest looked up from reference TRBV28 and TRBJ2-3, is DVKVTQSSRYLVKRTGEKVFLECVQDMDHENMFWYRQDPGLGLRLIYFSYDVKMKEKGDIPEGYSVSREKKERFSLILESASTNQTSMYLCASSWTGRGTDTQYFGPGTRLTVL.

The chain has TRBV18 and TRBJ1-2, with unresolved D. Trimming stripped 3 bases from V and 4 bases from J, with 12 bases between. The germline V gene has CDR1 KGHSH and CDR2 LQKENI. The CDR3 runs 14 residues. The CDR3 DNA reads TGTGCCAGCTCACCTTCCGACGGAGGCTATGGCTACACCTTC. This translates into CASSPSDGGYGYTF.

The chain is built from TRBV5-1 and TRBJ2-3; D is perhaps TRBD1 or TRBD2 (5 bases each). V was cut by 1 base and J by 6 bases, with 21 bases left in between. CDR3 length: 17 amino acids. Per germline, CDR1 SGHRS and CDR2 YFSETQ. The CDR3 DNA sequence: TGCGCCAGCAGCTTGATCGTCGGGACCCGCCGAGGTGATACGCAGTATTTT. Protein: CASSLIVGTRRGDTQYF. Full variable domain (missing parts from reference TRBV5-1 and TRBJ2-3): KAGVTQTPRYLIKTRGQQVTLSCSPISGHRSVSWYQQTPGQGLQFLFEYFSETQRNKGNFPGRFSGRQFSNSRSEMNVSTLELGDSALYLCASSLIVGTRRGDTQYFGPGTRLTVL.

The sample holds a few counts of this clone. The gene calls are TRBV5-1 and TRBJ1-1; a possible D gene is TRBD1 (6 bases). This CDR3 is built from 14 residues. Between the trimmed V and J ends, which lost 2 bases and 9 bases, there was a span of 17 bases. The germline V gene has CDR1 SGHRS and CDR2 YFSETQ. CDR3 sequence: CASSFNDRRRQAFF. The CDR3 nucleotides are TGCGCCAGCAGCTTCAACGACAGGAGGCGGCAAGCTTTCTTT.

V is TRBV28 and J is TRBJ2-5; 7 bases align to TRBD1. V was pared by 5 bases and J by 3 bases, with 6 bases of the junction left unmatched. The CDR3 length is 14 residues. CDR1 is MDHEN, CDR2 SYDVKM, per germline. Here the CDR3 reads CASSSRDSKETQYF. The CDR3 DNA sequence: TGTGCCAGCAGTAGTCGGGACAGCAAAGAGACCCAGTACTTC.

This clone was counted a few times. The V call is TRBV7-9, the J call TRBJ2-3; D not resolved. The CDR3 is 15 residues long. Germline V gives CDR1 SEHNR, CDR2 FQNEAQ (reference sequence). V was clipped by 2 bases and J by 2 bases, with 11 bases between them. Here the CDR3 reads CASSLRSVLTDTQYF. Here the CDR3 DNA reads TGTGCCAGCAGCTTACGTTCCGTCCTCACAGATACGCAGTATTTT.

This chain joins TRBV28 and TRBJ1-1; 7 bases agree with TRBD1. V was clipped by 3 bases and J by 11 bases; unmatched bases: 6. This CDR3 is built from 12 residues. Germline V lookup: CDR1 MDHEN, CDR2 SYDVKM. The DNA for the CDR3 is TGTGCCAGCAGTTTGGCCAGGGGGGCCGCTTTCTTT. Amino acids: CASSLARGAAFF.

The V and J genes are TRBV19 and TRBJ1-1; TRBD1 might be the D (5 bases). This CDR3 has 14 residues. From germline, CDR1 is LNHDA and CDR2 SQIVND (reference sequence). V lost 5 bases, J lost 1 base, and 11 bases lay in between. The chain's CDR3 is CASSQIDRNTEAFF. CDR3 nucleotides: TGTGCCAGTAGTCAGATAGACAGGAACACTGAAGCTTTCTTT. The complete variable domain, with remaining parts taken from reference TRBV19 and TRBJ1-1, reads DGGITQSPKYLFRKEGQNVTLSCEQNLNHDAMYWYRQDPGQGLRLIYYSQIVNDFQKGDIAEGYSVSREKKESFPLTVTSAQKNPTAFYLCASSQIDRNTEAFFGQGTRLTVV.

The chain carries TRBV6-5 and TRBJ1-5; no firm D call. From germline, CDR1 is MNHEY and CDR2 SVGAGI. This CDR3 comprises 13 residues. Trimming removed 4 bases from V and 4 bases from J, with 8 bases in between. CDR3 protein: CASSSTPNQPQHF. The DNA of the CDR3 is TGTGCCAGCAGTTCAACCCCAAATCAGCCCCAGCATTTT.

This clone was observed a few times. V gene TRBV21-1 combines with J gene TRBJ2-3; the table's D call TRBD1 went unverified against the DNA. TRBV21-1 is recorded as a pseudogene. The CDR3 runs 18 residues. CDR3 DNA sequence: TGTGCCAGCAGCAAAGCCCCAAGGGGACAGGGTTCGACAGATACGCAGTATTTT. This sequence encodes CASSKAPRGQGSTDTQYF.

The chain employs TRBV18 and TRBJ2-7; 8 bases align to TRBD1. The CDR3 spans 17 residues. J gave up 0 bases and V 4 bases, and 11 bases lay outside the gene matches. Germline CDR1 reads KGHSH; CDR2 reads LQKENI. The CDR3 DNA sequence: TGTGCCAGCTCACAATTCGATCCTGGGACAGGCTCCTACGAGCAGTACTTC. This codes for CASSQFDPGTGSYEQYF.

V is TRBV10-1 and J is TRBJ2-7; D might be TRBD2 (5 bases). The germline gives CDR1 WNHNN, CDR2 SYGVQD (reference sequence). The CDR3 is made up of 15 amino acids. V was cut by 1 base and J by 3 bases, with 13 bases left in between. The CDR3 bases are TGCGCCAGCAGTGAGTACGCGGGCGGCTACTACGAGCAGTACTTC. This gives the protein CASSEYAGGYYEQYF.

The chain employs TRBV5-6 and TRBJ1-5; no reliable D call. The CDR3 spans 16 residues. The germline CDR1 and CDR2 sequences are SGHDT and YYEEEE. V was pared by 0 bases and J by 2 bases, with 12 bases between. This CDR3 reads CASSLGGRAGNQPQHF. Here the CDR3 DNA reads TGTGCCAGCAGCTTGGGGGGTAGGGCCGGCAATCAGCCCCAGCATTTT.

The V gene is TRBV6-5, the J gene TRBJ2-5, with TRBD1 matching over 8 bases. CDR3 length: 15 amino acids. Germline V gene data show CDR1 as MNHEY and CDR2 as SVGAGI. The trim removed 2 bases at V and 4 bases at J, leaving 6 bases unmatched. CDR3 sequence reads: CASSYQGAGVETQYF. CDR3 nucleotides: TGTGCCAGCAGTTACCAGGGGGCAGGGGTAGAGACCCAGTACTTC.

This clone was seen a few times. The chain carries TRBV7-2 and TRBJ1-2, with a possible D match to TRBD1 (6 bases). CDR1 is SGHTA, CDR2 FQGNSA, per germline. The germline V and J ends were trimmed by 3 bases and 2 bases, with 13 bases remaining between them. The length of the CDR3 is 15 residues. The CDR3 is CASSFSGQGNYGYTF. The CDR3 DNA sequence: TGTGCCAGCAGCTTCTCGGGACAAGGCAACTATGGCTACACCTTC.

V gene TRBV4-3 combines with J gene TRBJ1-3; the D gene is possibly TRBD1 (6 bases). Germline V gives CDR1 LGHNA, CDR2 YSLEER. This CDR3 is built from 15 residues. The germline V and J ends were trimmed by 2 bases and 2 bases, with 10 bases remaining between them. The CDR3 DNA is TGCGCCAGCAGCCAAAACAGGGCCGCTGGAAACACCATATATTTT. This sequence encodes CASSQNRAAGNTIYF.

This chain's CDR3 is CASSAGTEDNEQFF. In DNA form, the CDR3 reads TGCGCCAGCAGCGCCGGGACAGAGGACAATGAGCAGTTCTTC. The rearrangement joins TRBV5-1 to TRBJ2-1; TRBD1 aligns across 7 bases. Per germline, CDR1 SGHRS and CDR2 YFSETQ. V dropped 4 bases and J dropped 5; count of bases not matched to a gene: 6. This CDR3 has 14 amino acids.

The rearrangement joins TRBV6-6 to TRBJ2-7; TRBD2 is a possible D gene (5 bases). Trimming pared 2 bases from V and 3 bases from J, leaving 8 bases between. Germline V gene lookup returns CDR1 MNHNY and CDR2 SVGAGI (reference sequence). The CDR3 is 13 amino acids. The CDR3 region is CASSYHGLYEQYF. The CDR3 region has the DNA TGTGCCAGCAGTTACCACGGACTCTACGAGCAGTACTTC.